This record concerns one T cell receptor (beta chain) sequence. The data are from a study of blood T cell repertoires in COVID-19. The method was immunoSEQ multiplex PCR; TCRdb's version includes in-frame clones alone and lacks a portion of them. The data hold a few hundred thousand clones, with about 90% observed a single time. Germline V gene lookup returns CDR1 KGHDR and CDR2 SFDVKD. The CDR3 loop spans 14 amino acids. Trimming removed 4 bases from V and 0 bases from J, with 6 bases in between. This sequence was found in a man in his forties in a cohort exposed to, infected with or recovered from COVID-19 (not recorded which). V usage is TRBV24-1 and J usage is TRBJ1-3, with a possible D match to TRBD1 (6 bases). Sequenced: PBMCs or T cells enriched from blood (not recorded which). The CDR3, as DNA: TGTGCCACCAGTGAAGGGGGCTCTGGAAACACCATATATTTT. Its protein is CATSEGGSGNTIYF.